This T cell receptor beta chain was sequenced during a study of Graves' ophthalmopathy and Graves' hyperthyroidism. Study summary: Being free of ophthalmopathy for 18 months of follow-up defined stable hyperthyroidism. Overall study results and limits: Among thyroid clonotypes expanded above 0.001 frequency, most also appeared in blood. Discriminating ophthalmopathy from stable hyperthyroidism, a 13-signature model attained a sensitivity of 87.88% and a specificity of approximately 81%.

Amplification from RNA transcripts yielded the TCR beta CDR3 regions. First-round RT-PCR with HTBI primers preceded a second-round multiplex PCR. TCRdb reanalysed the multiplex PCR reads using MiXCR and keeps one entry per CDR3 protein. This table has a few hundred thousand distinct CDR3 sequences, about two fifths appearing once. Patients were left out if they had other autoimmune diseases, uncontrolled infections, pregnancy or lactation. V was clipped by 2 bases and J by 4 bases, with 13 bases between them. The germline V gene has CDR1 SGHNT and CDR2 YYREEE (reference sequence). The CDR3 consists of 15 residues. There are many counts of this clonotype. The antigen is undetermined.

Sequenced: peripheral blood or thyroid tissue (not recorded which). The V and J genes are TRBV5-4 and TRBJ1-5, with D possibly TRBD1 on 5 matching bases. This receptor was taken from an adult man with Graves' hyperthyroidism. CDR3 sequence: CASSLDPGENQPQHF. The CDR3 coding sequence is TGTGCCAGCAGCTTAGATCCGGGGGAAAATCAGCCCCAGCATTTT.